What follows is one T cell receptor (beta chain) and its context. From germline, CDR1 is SNHLY and CDR2 FYNNEI. The CDR3 is 13 amino acids. V lost 4 bases and J 7 bases, leaving 10 bases between the germline ends. This entry comes from a study of blood T cell repertoires in COVID-19. In the study overall: T cells, B-cell-depleted T cells, or PBMCs provided the cDNA or gDNA that served as material.

As originally analysed: Reference gene primer amplification gave nucleated cell count estimates. TCRdb's copy holds only in-frame clones and misses some; the assay was immunoSEQ multiplex PCR. V and J calls and clone size are as listed in that table; D and trimming were resolved from the DNA. The data show more than 20,000 clones, roughly 75% seen once. This sequence was found in a man in his sixties with active COVID-19. The chain is built from TRBV2 and TRBJ1-4, with D perhaps TRBD1 (6 bases). The sample was peripheral blood. CDR3 residues: CASSGGGGEKLFF. CDR3 DNA: TGTGCCAGCAGTGGAGGGGGGGGTGAAAAACTGTTTTTT.